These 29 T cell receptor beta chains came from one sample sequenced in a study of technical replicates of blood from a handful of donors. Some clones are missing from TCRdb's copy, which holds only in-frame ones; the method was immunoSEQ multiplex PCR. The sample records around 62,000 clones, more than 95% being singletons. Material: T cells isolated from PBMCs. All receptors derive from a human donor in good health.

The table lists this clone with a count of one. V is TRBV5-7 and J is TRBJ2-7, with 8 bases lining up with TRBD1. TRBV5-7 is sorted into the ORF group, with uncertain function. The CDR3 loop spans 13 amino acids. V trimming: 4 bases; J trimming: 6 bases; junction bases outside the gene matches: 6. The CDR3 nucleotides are TGTGCCAGCAGCCAACAAACAGGGGGCGAGCAGTACTTC. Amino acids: CASSQQTGGEQYF.

CDR3: CASSLNTGELFF. The CDR3 region has the DNA TGTGCCAGCAGTTTAAACACCGGGGAGCTGTTTTTT. The chain joins TRBV6-6 to TRBJ2-2; D call uncertain. Trimming removed 4 bases from V and 2 bases from J, with 2 bases in between. There are 12 residues in the CDR3. Germline assignment: CDR1 MNHNY and CDR2 SVGAGI (reference sequence).

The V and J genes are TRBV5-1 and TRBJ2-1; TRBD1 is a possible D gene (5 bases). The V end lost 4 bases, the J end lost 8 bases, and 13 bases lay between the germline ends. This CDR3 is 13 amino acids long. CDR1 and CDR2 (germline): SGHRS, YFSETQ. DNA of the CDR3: TGCGCCAGCAGCCCGATGACAGTGGATGAGCAGTTCTTC. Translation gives CASSPMTVDEQFF.

CDR3 amino acids: CASSVGAGVYGGELFF. In DNA form, the CDR3 reads TGTGCCAGCAGTGTGGGGGCAGGGGTCTACGGCGGGGAGCTGTTTTTT. The chain links TRBV2 to TRBJ2-2; TRBD1 is a possible D gene (6 bases). Between the trimmed V and J ends, which lost 4 bases and 7 bases, there was a span of 19 bases. CDR1 is SNHLY, CDR2 FYNNEI, per germline. The CDR3 has 16 residues.

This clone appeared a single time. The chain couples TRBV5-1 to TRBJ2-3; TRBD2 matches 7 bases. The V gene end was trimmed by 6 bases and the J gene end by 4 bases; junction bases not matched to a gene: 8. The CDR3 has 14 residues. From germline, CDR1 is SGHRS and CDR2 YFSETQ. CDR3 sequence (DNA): TGCGCCAGCAAATCTAGCAGCGGGGCAGATACGCAGTATTTT. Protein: CASKSSSGADTQYF.

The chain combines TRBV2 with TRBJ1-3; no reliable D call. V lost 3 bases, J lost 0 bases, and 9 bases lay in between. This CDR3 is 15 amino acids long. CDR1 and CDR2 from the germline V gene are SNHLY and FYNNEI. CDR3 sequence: CASSDQRSSGNTIYF. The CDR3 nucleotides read TGTGCCAGCAGTGATCAACGGAGCTCTGGAAACACCATATATTTT. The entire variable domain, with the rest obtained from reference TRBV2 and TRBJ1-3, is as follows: EPEVTQTPSHQVTQMGQEVILRCVPISNHLYFYWYRQILGQKVEFLVSFYNNEISEKSEIFDDQFSVERPDGSNFTLKIRSTKLEDSAMYFCASSDQRSSGNTIYFGEGSWLTVV.

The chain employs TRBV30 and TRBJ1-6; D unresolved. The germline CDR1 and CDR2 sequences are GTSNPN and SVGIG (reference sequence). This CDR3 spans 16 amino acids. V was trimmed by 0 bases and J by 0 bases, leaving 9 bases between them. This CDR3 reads CAWSVLGSSYNSPLHF. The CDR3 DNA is TGTGCCTGGAGTGTACTGGGCAGCTCCTATAATTCACCCCTCCACTTT.

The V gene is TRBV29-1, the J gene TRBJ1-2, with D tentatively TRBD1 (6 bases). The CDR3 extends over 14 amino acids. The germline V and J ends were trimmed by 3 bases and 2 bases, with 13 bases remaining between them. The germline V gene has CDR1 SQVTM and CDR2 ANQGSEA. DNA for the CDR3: TGCAGCGTTGAGTTTCTCACAGGGAACTATGGCTACACCTTC. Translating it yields CSVEFLTGNYGYTF.

The CDR3 nucleotides read TGTGCCAGCAGTAGAGGGCGCTTTGACAATGAGCAGTTCTTC. The encoded protein is CASSRGRFDNEQFF. The chain uses TRBV11-2 and TRBJ2-1; a weak D match, TRBD2 (5 bases). Germline V gene data show CDR1 as SGHAT and CDR2 as FQNNGV. This CDR3 comprises 14 residues. V gave up 6 bases and J gave up 5 bases, with 14 bases separating them. Full variable domain (rest looked up from reference TRBV11-2 and TRBJ2-1): EAGVAQSPRYKIIEKRQSVAFWCNPISGHATLYWYQQILGQGPKLLIQFQNNGVVDDSQLPKDRFSAERLKGVDSTLKIQPAKLEDSAVYLCASSRGRFDNEQFFGPGTRLTVL.

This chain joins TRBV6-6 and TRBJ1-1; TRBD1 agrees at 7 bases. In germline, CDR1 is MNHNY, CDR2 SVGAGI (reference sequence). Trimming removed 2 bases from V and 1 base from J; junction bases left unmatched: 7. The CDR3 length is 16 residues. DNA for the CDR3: TGTGCCAGCAGTTACCCCGTGACAGGGAAGAACACTGAAGCTTTCTTT. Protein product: CASSYPVTGKNTEAFF.

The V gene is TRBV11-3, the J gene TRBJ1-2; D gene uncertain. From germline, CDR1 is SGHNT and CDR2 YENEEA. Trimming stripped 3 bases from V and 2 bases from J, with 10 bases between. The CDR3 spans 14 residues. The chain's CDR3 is CASSFRGANYGYTF. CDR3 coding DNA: TGTGCCAGCAGCTTTCGGGGTGCGAACTATGGCTACACCTTC.

The CDR3 loop is CANLGGRTFNEKLFF. CDR3 coding DNA: TGTGCCAACCTGGGCGGGAGGACGTTTAATGAAAAACTGTTTTTT. The chain has TRBV6-4 and TRBJ1-4; D remains ambiguous. The CDR3 runs to 15 residues. Germline-derived CDR1 and CDR2 are MRHNA and SNTAGT. Trimming removed 10 bases at V and 4 bases at J, with 19 bases between.

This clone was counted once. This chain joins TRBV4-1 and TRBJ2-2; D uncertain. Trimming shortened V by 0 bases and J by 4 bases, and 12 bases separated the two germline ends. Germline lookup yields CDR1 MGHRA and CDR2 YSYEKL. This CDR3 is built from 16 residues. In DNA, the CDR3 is TGCGCCAGCAGCCAAGATGGGCCCAGTTTCACCGGGGAGCTGTTTTTT. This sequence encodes CASSQDGPSFTGELFF.

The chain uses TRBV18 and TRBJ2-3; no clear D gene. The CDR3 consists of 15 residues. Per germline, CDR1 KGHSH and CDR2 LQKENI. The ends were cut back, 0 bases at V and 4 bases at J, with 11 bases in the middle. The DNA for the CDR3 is TGTGCCAGCTCACCACCTTCGGGTCGGGCAGATACGCAGTATTTT. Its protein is CASSPPSGRADTQYF.

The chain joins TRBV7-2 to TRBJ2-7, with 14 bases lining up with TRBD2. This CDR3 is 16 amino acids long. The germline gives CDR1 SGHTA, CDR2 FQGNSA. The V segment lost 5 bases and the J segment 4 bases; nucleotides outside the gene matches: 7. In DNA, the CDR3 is TGTGCCAGCAGCCCAACGACTAGCGGGGGGGCTTACGAGCAGTACTTC. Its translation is CASSPTTSGGAYEQYF.

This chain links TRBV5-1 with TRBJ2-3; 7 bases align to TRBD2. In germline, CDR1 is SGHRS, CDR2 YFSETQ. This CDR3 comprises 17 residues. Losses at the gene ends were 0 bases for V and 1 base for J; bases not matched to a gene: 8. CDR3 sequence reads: CASSLGGSGRGTDTQYF. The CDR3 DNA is TGCGCCAGCAGCTTGGGCGGGAGTGGTCGGGGCACAGATACGCAGTATTTT.

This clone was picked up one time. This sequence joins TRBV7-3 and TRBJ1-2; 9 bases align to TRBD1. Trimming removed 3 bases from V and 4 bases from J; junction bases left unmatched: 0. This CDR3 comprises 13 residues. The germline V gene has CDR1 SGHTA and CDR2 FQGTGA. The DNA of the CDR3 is TGTGCCAGCAGCTTGACAGGGGGCTATGGCTACACCTTC. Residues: CASSLTGGYGYTF. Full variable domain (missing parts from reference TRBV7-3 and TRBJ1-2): GAGVSQTPSNKVTEKGKYVELRCDPISGHTALYWYRQSLGQGPEFLIYFQGTGAADDSGLPNDRFFAVRPEGSVSTLKIQRTERGDSAVYLCASSLTGGYGYTFGSGTRLTVV.

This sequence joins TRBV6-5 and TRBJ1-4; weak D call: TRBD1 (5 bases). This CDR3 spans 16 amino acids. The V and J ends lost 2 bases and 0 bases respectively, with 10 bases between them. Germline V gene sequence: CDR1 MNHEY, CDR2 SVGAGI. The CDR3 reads CASSYVRGPTNEKLFF. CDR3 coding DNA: TGTGCCAGCAGTTACGTTAGGGGCCCAACTAATGAAAAACTGTTTTTT.

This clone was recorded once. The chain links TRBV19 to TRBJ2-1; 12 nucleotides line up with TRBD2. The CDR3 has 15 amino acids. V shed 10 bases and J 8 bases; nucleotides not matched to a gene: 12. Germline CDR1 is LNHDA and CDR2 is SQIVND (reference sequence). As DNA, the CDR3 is TGTGCCACCTCGAAGACTAGCGGGAGCTTCGATGAGCAGTTCTTC. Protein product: CATSKTSGSFDEQFF.

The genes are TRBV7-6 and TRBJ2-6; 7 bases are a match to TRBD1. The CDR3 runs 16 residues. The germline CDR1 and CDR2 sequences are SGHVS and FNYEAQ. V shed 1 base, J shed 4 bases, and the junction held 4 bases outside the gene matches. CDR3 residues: CASSLGGGGGANVLTF. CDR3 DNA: TGTGCCAGCAGCTTAGGAGGGGGCGGCGGGGCCAACGTCCTGACTTTC.

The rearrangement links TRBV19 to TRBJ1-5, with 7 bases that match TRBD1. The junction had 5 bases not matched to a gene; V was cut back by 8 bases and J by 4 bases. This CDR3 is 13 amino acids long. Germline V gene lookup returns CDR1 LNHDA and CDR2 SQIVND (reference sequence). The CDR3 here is CASAGTANQPQHF. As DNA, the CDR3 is TGTGCCAGTGCCGGGACAGCAAATCAGCCCCAGCATTTT. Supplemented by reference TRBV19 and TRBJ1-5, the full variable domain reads DGGITQSPKYLFRKEGQNVTLSCEQNLNHDAMYWYRQDPGQGLRLIYYSQIVNDFQKGDIAEGYSVSREKKESFPLTVTSAQKNPTAFYLCASAGTANQPQHFGDGTRLSIL.

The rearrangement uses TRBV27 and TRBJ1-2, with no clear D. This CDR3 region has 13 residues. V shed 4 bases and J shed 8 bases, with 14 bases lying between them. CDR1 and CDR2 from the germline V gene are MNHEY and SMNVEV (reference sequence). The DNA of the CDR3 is TGTGCCAGCAGTTCCCGGACGGGGATGGGCTACACCTTC. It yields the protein CASSSRTGMGYTF.

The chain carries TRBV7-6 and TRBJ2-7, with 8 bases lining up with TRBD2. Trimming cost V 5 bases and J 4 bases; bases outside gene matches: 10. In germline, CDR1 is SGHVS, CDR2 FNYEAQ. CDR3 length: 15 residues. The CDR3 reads CASSRVPGGHYEQYF. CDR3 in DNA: TGTGCCAGCAGCCGGGTTCCGGGGGGGCATTACGAGCAGTACTTC.

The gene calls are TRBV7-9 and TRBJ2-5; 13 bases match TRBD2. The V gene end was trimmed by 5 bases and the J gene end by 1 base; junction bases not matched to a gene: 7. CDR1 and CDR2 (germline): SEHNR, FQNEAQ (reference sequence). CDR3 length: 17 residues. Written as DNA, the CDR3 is TGTGCCAGCAGCCTGAGACTAGCGGGAGGCTTCCAAGAGACCCAGTACTTC. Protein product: CASSLRLAGGFQETQYF.

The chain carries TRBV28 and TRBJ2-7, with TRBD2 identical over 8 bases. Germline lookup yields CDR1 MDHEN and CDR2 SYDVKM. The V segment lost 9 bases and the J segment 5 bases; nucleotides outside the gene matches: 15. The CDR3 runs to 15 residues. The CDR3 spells CASQTTGGRINEQYF. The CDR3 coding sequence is TGTGCCAGTCAGACGACGGGAGGGCGAATCAACGAGCAGTACTTC.

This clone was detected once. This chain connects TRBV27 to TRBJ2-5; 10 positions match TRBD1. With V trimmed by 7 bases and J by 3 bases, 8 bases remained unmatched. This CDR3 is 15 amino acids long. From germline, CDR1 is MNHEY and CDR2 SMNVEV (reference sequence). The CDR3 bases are TGTGCCAGCAACCCATCCGGGACAGGGGAAGAGACCCAGTACTTC. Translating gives CASNPSGTGEETQYF.

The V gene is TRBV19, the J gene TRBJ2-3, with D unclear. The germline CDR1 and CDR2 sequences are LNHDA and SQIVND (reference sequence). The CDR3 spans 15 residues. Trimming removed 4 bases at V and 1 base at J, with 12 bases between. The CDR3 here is CASSSSTFRTDTQYF. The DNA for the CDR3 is TGTGCCAGTAGTAGTTCTACCTTCCGCACAGATACGCAGTATTTT.

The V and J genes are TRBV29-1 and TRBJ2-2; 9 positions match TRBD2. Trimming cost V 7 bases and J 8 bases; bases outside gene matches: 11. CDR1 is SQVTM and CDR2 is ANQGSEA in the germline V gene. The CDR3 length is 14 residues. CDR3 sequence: CSAGASGEAGELFF. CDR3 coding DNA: TGCAGCGCCGGGGCTAGCGGGGAGGCTGGGGAGCTGTTTTTT.

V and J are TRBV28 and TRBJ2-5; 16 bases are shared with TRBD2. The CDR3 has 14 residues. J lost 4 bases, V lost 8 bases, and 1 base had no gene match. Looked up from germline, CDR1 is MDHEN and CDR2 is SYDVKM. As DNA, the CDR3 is TGTGCCAGCGGGACTAGCGGGAGGGGAGAGACCCAGTACTTC. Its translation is CASGTSGRGETQYF. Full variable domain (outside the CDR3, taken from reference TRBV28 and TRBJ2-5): DVKVTQSSRYLVKRTGEKVFLECVQDMDHENMFWYRQDPGLGLRLIYFSYDVKMKEKGDIPEGYSVSREKKERFSLILESASTNQTSMYLCASGTSGRGETQYFGPGTRLLVL.